The clone carrying this T cell receptor (beta chain) was seen only a few times. The CDR3 extends over 14 amino acids. Trimming removed 2 bases at V and 7 bases at J, with 11 bases between. Germline CDR1 is SGHTA and CDR2 is FQGNSA. In the source study's methods: Estimates of nucleated cell counts were drawn from the amplification of reference gene primers. TCRdb's table, derived via immunoSEQ multiplex PCR, lists solely in-frame clones and lacks some. The DNA gave D and trimming, while V, J and clone size come from that table. The sample shows roughly 55,000 clones, around 87% of them seen only once. These data originate in a study of blood T cell repertoires in COVID-19. Study at large: The samples span acute and convalescent COVID-19 from the United States, Italy and Spain. T cells, B-cell-depleted T cells, or PBMCs supplied cDNA or gDNA.

The clonotype originates from a man aged 60 to 69 with active or convalescent COVID-19. The rearrangement links TRBV7-2 to TRBJ1-4, with unresolved D. Sequenced input: peripheral blood. CDR3 coding DNA: TGTGCCAGCAGCTTACAGGCATTGGGTGAAAAACTGTTTTTT. Translated: CASSLQALGEKLFF.